These 15 T cell receptor beta chains originate from one sample sequenced in a study of blood T cell repertoires in COVID-19. Clones were sequenced by immunoSEQ multiplex PCR, and TCRdb holds only the in-frame ones, with some missing. The sample records roughly 250,000 clones, about 80% being singletons. Sequenced input: peripheral blood. Receptors originate from a woman of 80 years or more with acute or convalescent COVID-19.

The chain carries TRBV11-2 and TRBJ2-7, with 12 bases that match TRBD2. Looked up from germline, CDR1 is SGHAT and CDR2 is FQNNGV. J lost 6 bases, V lost 6 bases, and 15 bases had no gene match. This CDR3 is 17 amino acids long. As DNA, the CDR3 is TGTGCCAGCAGAATCGTGAGCATGGGACTAGCGGGCATCGAGCAGTACTTC. Protein: CASRIVSMGLAGIEQYF.

This chain joins TRBV5-1 and TRBJ1-1; D possibly corresponds to TRBD1 (5 bases). The CDR3 contains 15 residues. Germline V gene sequence: CDR1 SGHRS, CDR2 YFSETQ. The ends were cut back, 0 bases at V and 1 base at J, with 10 bases in the middle. The DNA of the CDR3 is TGCGCCAGCAGCTTGGGGGCAGGGCCGAACACTGAAGCTTTCTTT. It encodes CASSLGAGPNTEAFF.

The chain combines TRBV7-2 with TRBJ2-4, with 9 bases lining up with TRBD1. Germline-derived CDR1 and CDR2 are SGHTA and FQGNSA. Trimming removed 5 bases from V and 1 base from J; junction bases left unmatched: 15. The CDR3 totals 19 residues. The CDR3 is CASSPDRGNFGTAKNIQYF. The CDR3 bases are TGTGCCAGCAGCCCCGACAGGGGGAACTTCGGTACGGCCAAAAACATTCAGTACTTC.

V gene TRBV9 combines with J gene TRBJ1-1; D is unresolved. With 0 bases removed from V and 3 bases from J, the gap between germline ends came to 12 bases. The CDR3 loop spans 15 amino acids. Germline assignment: CDR1 SGDLS and CDR2 YYNGEE. The CDR3 loop reads CASSVDPGEDTEAFF. The DNA of the CDR3 is TGTGCCAGCAGCGTAGATCCGGGAGAGGACACTGAAGCTTTCTTT.

This clone occurred once. V gene TRBV28 combines with J gene TRBJ1-2; D is uncertain. CDR1 and CDR2 (germline): MDHEN, SYDVKM. Deletions cut 6 bases from V and 8 bases from J, with 16 bases between. There are 13 residues in the CDR3. For the CDR3, the DNA is TGTGCCAGCAGCTCGGGAGCGCTATTGGGCTACACCTTC. Amino acid sequence: CASSSGALLGYTF.

The chain combines TRBV7-3 with TRBJ1-2, with D unresolved. Trimming pared 2 bases from V and 4 bases from J, leaving 8 bases between. The CDR3 sequence is 13 residues long. Germline CDR1 SGHTA, CDR2 FQGTGA. The CDR3 sequence: CASSLPEGYGYTF. The CDR3 region has the DNA TGTGCCAGCAGCTTACCGGAGGGCTATGGCTACACCTTC.

The gene calls are TRBV29-1 and TRBJ1-1, with D hard to call. V shed 1 base and J shed 4 bases, with 13 bases lying between them. The CDR3 runs 14 residues. Germline V gives CDR1 SQVTM, CDR2 ANQGSEA. CDR3 bases: TGCAGCGTTGAAGTAGGCGGGGAAGGCACTGAAGCTTTCTTT. The encoded protein is CSVEVGGEGTEAFF.

The chain employs TRBV5-8 and TRBJ2-5; 9 bases are a match to TRBD1. Unmatched junction bases numbered 17, after V lost 4 bases and J lost 7 bases. Germline V gene sequence: CDR1 SGHTS, CDR2 YDEGEE. The CDR3 extends over 17 amino acids. CDR3 in amino acids: CASSHSWTGETFRTQYF. The CDR3, as DNA: TGTGCCAGCAGCCATTCCTGGACAGGGGAGACCTTTCGGACCCAGTACTTC.

This clone was seen a few times. The CDR3 nucleotides are TGTGCCAGCAGTTCATCATCAGCGGCCCAGCATTTT. It specifies CASSSSSAAQHF. The chain joins TRBV12-3 or TRBV12-4 to TRBJ1-5, with D unclear. Trimming took off 4 bases at V and 11 bases at J, with 12 bases between the two ends. This CDR3 region has 12 residues.

The V call is TRBV5-6, the J call TRBJ1-1; a weak D match, TRBD1 (5 bases). Per the germline V gene, CDR1 is SGHDT and CDR2 is YYEEEE. V was clipped by 0 bases and J by 1 base, with 10 bases between them. The CDR3 is 15 amino acids. The CDR3 nucleotides are TGTGCCAGCAGCTTGGCGAGACAGTGGAACACTGAAGCTTTCTTT. This translates into CASSLARQWNTEAFF. Together with reference TRBV5-6 and TRBJ1-1, the CDR3 gives the full variable domain: DAGVTQSPTHLIKTRGQQVTLRCSPKSGHDTVSWYQQALGQGPQFIFQYYEEEERQRGNFPDRFSGHQFPNYSSELNVNALLLGDSALYLCASSLARQWNTEAFFGQGTRLTVV.

J is TRBJ2-7 and V is TRBV19; 8 nucleotides agree with TRBD2. This CDR3 has 13 residues. V lost 3 bases to trimming and J lost 6 bases; unmatched junction nucleotides: 4. Germline V CDR1 and CDR2: LNHDA, SQIVND (reference sequence). The CDR3 here is CASSMGTRSEQYF. CDR3 bases: TGTGCCAGTAGTATGGGGACTAGATCCGAGCAGTACTTC.

The V and J genes are TRBV5-1 and TRBJ1-2, with a possible D match to TRBD1 (5 bases). Germline loops: CDR1 SGHRS, CDR2 YFSETQ. The ends were cut back, 1 base at V and 7 bases at J, with 8 bases in the middle. CDR3 length equals 12 residues. In DNA, the CDR3 is TGCGCCAGCAGCTTGAAGGGGCTTGGCTACACCTTC. Its protein is CASSLKGLGYTF.

J is TRBJ1-2 and V is TRBV5-6; 10 bases fit TRBD1. Germline CDR1 and CDR2: SGHDT and YYEEEE. The CDR3 sequence is 14 residues long. Trimming cost V 4 bases and J 8 bases; bases outside gene matches: 8. The CDR3: CASSVTGGGKGYTF. DNA of the CDR3: TGTGCCAGCAGCGTGACAGGGGGCGGAAAGGGCTACACCTTC.

V usage is TRBV6-5 and J usage is TRBJ1-2; D gene unclear. The CDR3 length is 12 residues. Trimming cost V 0 bases and J 14 bases, with 13 bases left between them. Germline CDR1 reads MNHEY; CDR2 reads SVGAGI. For the CDR3, the DNA is TGTGCCAGCAGTTACTCGGGCAACCTATGGACCTTC. Residues: CASSYSGNLWTF.

The gene calls are TRBV2 and TRBJ1-2, with D possibly being TRBD1 (6 bases). The CDR3 length is 15 residues. Germline loops: CDR1 SNHLY, CDR2 FYNNEI. V lost 7 bases and J 7 bases, leaving 22 bases between the germline ends. The CDR3 here is CASTEGQGRAGGYTF. The CDR3 region has the DNA TGTGCCAGCACCGAAGGTCAGGGGCGGGCTGGTGGCTACACCTTC.